The TCR beta chain under discussion was sequenced for a study of tumor and adjacent non-tumor tissue in lung cancer. Background on the study: Patients were aged about 30 to 85, approximately ten men and 4 to 6 women, stage I to III. Study results and caveats: Tumor tissue had significantly higher TCR diversity than normal lung. Tumor TCR diversity, when higher, was linked to shorter survival.

No cell sorting was done before RNA was extracted from the tissue. This non-tumor lung sample came from over 3 cm beyond the tumor edge. Newly diagnosed lung cancer patients had thoracic surgery in China, August–late 2014, without prior chemotherapy. The CDR3 is 14 amino acids. Trimming left V 6 bases short and J 5 bases short, with 16 bases between. The germline gives CDR1 MNHEY, CDR2 SVGEGT. As for this clonotype: Antigen specificity is unknown. A much more abundant neighbour one base away suggests this may be a read error.

A modified ARM-PCR protocol with three rounds of nested PCR amplified TCRbeta. MiXCR, run by TCRdb on the multiplex PCR reads, gives a single entry per CDR3 protein. Of approximately 100,000 distinct CDR3 sequences listed, 65% are singletons. This chain links TRBV6-2 or TRBV6-3 with TRBJ2-5; maybe TRBD2 (6 bases). This sequence was found in a man aged 25 to 40 with non-small cell lung cancer. Sequenced: distant non-tumor lung tissue. The CDR3 sequence is CASRVGGAHETQYF. CDR3 DNA: TGTGCCAGCAGGGTCGGCGGGGCCCATGAGACCCAGTACTTC.